Below are 8 T cell receptor beta chains sequenced from a single sample in a study of blood T cells in healthy people across ages. PCR was performed a second time for roughly 7 to 11 cycles using a sample-barcoded 5' primer and a J-beta primer mix. Using its own MiXCR run on the 5' RACE reads, TCRdb lists one record per CDR3 protein. The table has fewer than 700,000 distinct CDR3 sequences, less than 45% seen once; the top ten hold around 32%. The sample comprised blood. The receptors stem from an elderly man in good health.

Comment on this clonotype: A read error may explain this, as a much larger clone is one base away. This chain joins TRBV6-2 or TRBV6-3 and TRBJ1-2, with D unresolved. The CDR3 loop spans 11 amino acids. V was cut by 11 bases and J by 8 bases, with 15 bases left in between. Per the germline V gene, CDR1 is MNHEY and CDR2 is SVGEGT. CDR3 nucleotides: TGTGCCGGCACCCGCGGCGGGGGCTACACCTTC. Protein product: CAGTRGGGYTF.

The chain combines TRBV4-2 with TRBJ2-1; 7 bases map to TRBD1. Germline CDR1 LGHNA, CDR2 YNFKEQ. The CDR3 totals 16 residues. V shed 8 bases and J 6 bases; nucleotides not matched to a gene: 16. CDR3 amino acids: CASGSYRGSVSNEQFF. The CDR3 region has the DNA TGTGCCAGCGGCAGTTACAGGGGTTCTGTCTCCAATGAGCAGTTCTTC.

This clonotype was observed a handful of times. CDR3 region: CASSQDYTGSMDEQYF. CDR3 coding DNA: TGCGCCAGCAGCCAAGATTACACAGGGTCTATGGACGAGCAGTACTTC. The chain carries TRBV4-1 and TRBJ2-7, with D possibly TRBD1 on 6 matching bases. The CDR3 contains 16 residues. V lost 0 bases and J 5 bases, leaving 17 bases between the germline ends. Germline-derived CDR1 and CDR2 are MGHRA and YSYEKL.

This clonotype was detected only a few times. The chain combines TRBV4-2 with TRBJ2-2; TRBD2 matches 13 bases. Germline-derived CDR1 and CDR2 are LGHNA and YNFKEQ. This CDR3 spans 18 amino acids. V was clipped by 0 bases and J by 2 bases; unmatched bases: 3. The CDR3: CASSQELAGGPNTGELFF. The CDR3 DNA reads TGTGCCAGCAGCCAAGAACTAGCGGGAGGGCCAAACACCGGGGAGCTGTTTTTT.

V usage is TRBV7-3 and J usage is TRBJ2-2; 7 bases line up with TRBD1. J gave up 5 bases and V 0 bases, and 3 bases lay outside the gene matches. The CDR3 is 15 residues long. The germline V gene encodes CDR1 SGHTA and CDR2 FQGTGA. The chain's CDR3 is CASSLTAQGTGELFF. CDR3 nucleotides: TGTGCCAGCAGCTTAACTGCACAGGGGACCGGGGAGCTGTTTTTT.

This chain connects TRBV20-1 to TRBJ1-2; 8 nucleotides line up with TRBD1. The CDR3 runs 14 residues. V lost 5 bases to trimming and J lost 8 bases; unmatched junction nucleotides: 13. Germline-derived CDR1 and CDR2 are DFQATT and SNEGSKA (reference sequence). The DNA of the CDR3 is TGCAGTGCTGGGGTTGGGCAGGGGGCGCGAGGCTACACCTTC. This codes for CSAGVGQGARGYTF.

This clonotype has just a few counts. The gene calls are TRBV27 and TRBJ2-1; TRBD2 matches at 10 bases. The CDR3 is 15 residues long. Per the germline V gene, CDR1 is MNHEY and CDR2 is SMNVEV (reference sequence). V gave up 2 bases and J gave up 7 bases; unmatched junction bases: 5. The CDR3 spells CASSLPSGSANEQFF. The CDR3 DNA reads as TGTGCCAGCAGTTTACCTAGCGGGAGTGCAAATGAGCAGTTCTTC.

This clonotype was counted between two and nine times. The genes are TRBV7-8 and TRBJ2-5, with 9 nucleotides matching TRBD2. Gene TRBJ2-7 matches the end of the DNA better, so the J call may be wrong. The CDR3 is made up of 17 amino acids. Looked up from germline, CDR1 is SGHVS and CDR2 is FQNEAQ. CDR3 loop: CASSLSRGRTSAYEQYF. The CDR3 DNA reads TGTGCCAGCAGCCTAAGCCGAGGAAGGACTAGCGCCTACGAGCAGTACTTC.